Listed below are T cell receptor beta chains from one sample, sequenced in a study of identical twins. TCRdb analysed the 5' RACE reads with MiXCR anew, one entry per CDR3 protein. Among roughly 470,000 distinct CDR3 sequences listed, roughly an eighth were seen once. The same specimen was also included in a second study, on yellow fever vaccine responses in identical twins.

Sequencing was performed on CD4+ T cells sorted from blood. These TCRs come from a woman between 18 and 29 years old in good health. CDR3s include the opening cysteine and the closing phenylalanine or tryptophan. The D gene is left open where the match is weak. The size field is filled for only some rows; it gives once, few, many or a size class.

j_call,d_call,clone_size,v_call,cdr3_nt,cdr3_aa
TRBJ2-7,-,many,TRBV5-8,TGTGCCAGCAGCCTCGCTCAGGGTACGGGTTACGAGCAGTACTTC,CASSLAQGTGYEQYF
TRBJ1-1,-,few,TRBV3-1,TGTGCCAGCAGCCACGGGGGTAACACTGAAGCTTTCTTT,CASSHGGNTEAFF
TRBJ1-2,TRBD1,many,TRBV12-3/TRBV12-4,TGTGCCAGCAGTCGCCGGACAGGGGGTGGCTATGGCTACACCTTC,CASSRRTGGGYGYTF
TRBJ2-1,-,-,TRBV21-1,TGTGCCAGCAGCAAAAAGGACATCACAGGAGCGGTAAATGAGCAGTTCTTC,CASSKKDITGAVNEQFF
TRBJ2-1,-,-,TRBV28,TGTGCCAGCAACCCCGGGACAACCTATTACAATGAGCAGTTCTTC,CASNPGTTYYNEQFF
TRBJ2-3,-,-,TRBV3-1,TGTGCCAGCAGCCAAACCGCCGGGCGCACAGATACGCAGTATTTT,CASSQTAGRTDTQYF
TRBJ2-7,TRBD1,-,TRBV5-1,TGCGCCAGCAGCTTGATTTTCCGGACAGGCAGCTCCTACGAGCAGTACTTC,CASSLIFRTGSSYEQYF
TRBJ2-2,-,few,TRBV25-1,TGTGCCAGCAGTGAACCTGGCGGGGAGCTGTTTTTT,CASSEPGGELFF
TRBJ2-1,TRBD2,-,TRBV12-5,TGTGCTAGTGGTTCCTCCGGGGGGTGGGGCGATGAGCAGTTCTTC,CASGSSGGWGDEQFF
TRBJ2-3,-,many,TRBV5-1,TGCGCCAGCAGCTTAGTGGGACCGAGCACAGATACGCAGTATTTT,CASSLVGPSTDTQYF
TRBJ2-1,-,few,TRBV5-5,TGTGCCAGCAGCCAGAGGGTTGGTAGTCTTTCTTGGGAGCAGTTCTTC,CASSQRVGSLSWEQFF
TRBJ1-5,-,few,TRBV12-3/TRBV12-4,TGTGCCAGCGGGACGACCGATAGCAATCAGCCCCAGCATTTT,CASGTTDSNQPQHF
TRBJ2-5,-,few,TRBV6-2/TRBV6-3,TGTGCCAGCAGACTCCGGGACACCCCCGCAGAGACCCAGTACTTC,CASRLRDTPAETQYF
TRBJ1-2,-,few,TRBV10-2,TGCGCCAGCAGTGTGGAACGAGACTATGGCTACACCTTC,CASSVERDYGYTF
TRBJ2-6,-,-,TRBV4-1,TGCGCCAGCAGCCCCCCGGGACGCCAAAAGTCAGGGGCCAACGTCCTGACTTTC,CASSPPGRQKSGANVLTF
TRBJ2-1,TRBD2,-,TRBV7-2,TGTGCCAGCAGCTTAATCGGACTAGCGGGAGGTAGGGAGCAGTTCTTC,CASSLIGLAGGREQFF
TRBJ1-3,-,-,TRBV6-1,TGTGCCAGCAGGCCAGGGAGTACTGGAAACACCATATATTTT,CASRPGSTGNTIYF
TRBJ2-2,TRBD2,many,TRBV12-3/TRBV12-4,TGTGCCAGCAGGACTAGCGGGGGGGGGAACACCGGGGAGCTGTTTTTT,CASRTSGGGNTGELFF
TRBJ1-1,-,-,TRBV29-1,TGCAGCGTTCGCGTGACAGGCACTGAAGCTTTCTTT,CSVRVTGTEAFF
TRBJ2-5,-,-,TRBV12-3/TRBV12-4,TGTGCCAGCCGACTTTCCGGGGGCGCAGAGACCCAGTACTTC,CASRLSGGAETQYF
TRBJ2-3,-,few,TRBV5-1,TGCGCCAGCACCCTGGGGGGACTCCGCACAGATACGCAGTATTTT,CASTLGGLRTDTQYF
TRBJ2-5,TRBD2,few,TRBV10-3,TGTGCCATCAGTCCTATAGCGGGAGTCCAGACCCAGTACTTC,CAISPIAGVQTQYF
TRBJ2-1,TRBD2,many,TRBV11-2,TGTGCCAGCAGCTTAACCATATTAACTAGCGGGGGGGTGTTAAATGAGCAGTTCTTC,CASSLTILTSGGVLNEQFF
TRBJ1-3,-,few,TRBV9,TGTGCCAGCAGCGTAGAAGGGACGGGCTCCTCTGGAAACACCATATATTTT,CASSVEGTGSSGNTIYF
TRBJ2-1,-,few,TRBV20-1,TGCAGTGCTGGGACCCGACTAGGGGGTGAGCAGTTCTTC,CSAGTRLGGEQFF
TRBJ1-2,-,-,TRBV19,TGTGCCAGTAGTCCCGCGTTTCGGGATACGGACTTCGGCTACACCTTC,CASSPAFRDTDFGYTF
TRBJ2-1,TRBD2,few,TRBV24-1,TGTGCCACCAGTGACCGTAGCGGGAGCACTTACAATGAGCAGTTCTTC,CATSDRSGSTYNEQFF
TRBJ2-3,TRBD2,-,TRBV7-2,TGTGCCAGCAGCTCAGCCCTCCTAGCGGGAGCCCGCACAGATACGCAGTATTTT,CASSSALLAGARTDTQYF
TRBJ2-2,-,-,TRBV7-6,TGTGCCAGCAGCTTAATAGGGTTTACCGGGGAGCTGTTTTTT,CASSLIGFTGELFF
TRBJ2-1,TRBD1,-,TRBV27,TGTGCCAGCACCCGGACAGGGTTTGGCGAGCAGTTCTTC,CASTRTGFGEQFF
TRBJ2-3,-,few,TRBV6-1,TGTGCCAGCAGTACCCTCGGAGCGGGCACAGATACGCAGTATTTT,CASSTLGAGTDTQYF
TRBJ2-1,-,many,TRBV29-1,TGCAGCGTTGATCGGGACAACTCCTACAATGAGCAGTTCTTC,CSVDRDNSYNEQFF
TRBJ2-5,-,few,TRBV28,TGTGCCAGCAGATTGGACCCGGCAGAGACCCAGTACTTC,CASRLDPAETQYF
TRBJ1-2,-,few,TRBV18,TGTGCCAGCTCACCAACGACCGGGTATGGCTACACCTTC,CASSPTTGYGYTF
TRBJ2-3,-,few,TRBV27,TGTGCCAGCTATCTGGAGGTCGGGGGGCCGGAAGATACGCAGTATTTT,CASYLEVGGPEDTQYF
TRBJ1-4,-,few,TRBV7-9,TGTGCCAGCAGCTTCGTGTCTGGACCTAATGAAAAACTGTTTTTT,CASSFVSGPNEKLFF
TRBJ2-1,-,many,TRBV7-2,TGTGCCAGCAGCCCCGACTCCGGGACAAACAATGAGCAGTTCTTC,CASSPDSGTNNEQFF
TRBJ2-3,TRBD2,few,TRBV9,TGTGCCAGCAGCGTAGAGAGCGGGAGAGGTACAGATACGCAGTATTTT,CASSVESGRGTDTQYF
TRBJ2-3,TRBD2,-,TRBV13,TGTGCCAGCAGCACACTAGCGCCAGGCACAGATACGCAGTATTTT,CASSTLAPGTDTQYF
TRBJ2-5,-,-,TRBV9,TGTGCCAGCAGCGTAGCGGACAAAGGGCCTGAGACCCAGTACTTC,CASSVADKGPETQYF
TRBJ2-3,TRBD1,few,TRBV7-2,TGTGCCAGCAGCTTAGCGCCAGGGGGAAAATCGGATACGCAGTATTTT,CASSLAPGGKSDTQYF
TRBJ2-5,TRBD2,many,TRBV5-1,TGCGCCAGCAGTAGCGGGGGAAGCCAAGAGACCCAGTACTTC,CASSSGGSQETQYF
TRBJ2-1,TRBD2,few,TRBV3-1,TGTGCCAGCAGCCCTTATCGACTAGCGGGCACCTACAATGAGCAGTTCTTC,CASSPYRLAGTYNEQFF
TRBJ2-7,TRBD2,-,TRBV6-2/TRBV6-3,TGTGCCAGCAGTCCAAGCGGGAAGTACATAGAGCAGTACTTC,CASSPSGKYIEQYF
TRBJ2-7,-,many,TRBV28,TGTGCCAGCAGTCCCCCCCCGGGGCAATACGAGCAGTACTTC,CASSPPPGQYEQYF
TRBJ2-5,-,many,TRBV29-1,TGCAGCGTTGAGGGAGTCCAAGAGACCCAGTACTTC,CSVEGVQETQYF
TRBJ2-3,TRBD2,-,TRBV11-2,TGTGCCAGCACCCCGACGGGGGCGGGGGGATTCCCAGATACGCAGTATTTT,CASTPTGAGGFPDTQYF
TRBJ2-1,-,few,TRBV9,TGTGCCAGCAGCGTAGGAGGACCCCTGGGCCCCTACAATGAGCAGTTCTTC,CASSVGGPLGPYNEQFF
TRBJ2-7,TRBD2,-,TRBV5-1,TGCGCCAGCAGCTCAAGGTCCTCCGGCAGCGGGGCCCCTTCAAGCTACGAGCAGTACTTC,CASSSRSSGSGAPSSYEQYF
TRBJ2-3,TRBD1,-,TRBV12-3/TRBV12-4,TGTGCCAGCAATGGGGGAACAGGGGGCACAGATACGCAGTATTTT,CASNGGTGGTDTQYF
TRBJ2-7,-,few,TRBV5-1,TGCGCCAGCAGCCCCGTGACGGACTTCTACGAGCAGTACTTC,CASSPVTDFYEQYF
TRBJ2-1,TRBD1,-,TRBV2,TGTGCCAGCAGGAAGACAGGGCTCAATGAGCAGTTCTTC,CASRKTGLNEQFF
TRBJ1-1,-,-,TRBV5-1,TGCGCCAGCACGCGAACAGGGTTGAACACTGAAGCTTTCTTT,CASTRTGLNTEAFF
TRBJ2-3,TRBD2,few,TRBV28,TGTGCCAGCAGTTTGCTATTGGGGGGGACAGATACGCAGTATTTT,CASSLLLGGTDTQYF
TRBJ2-7,TRBD2,-,TRBV28,TGTGCCAGCAGGGAATGGGGACTAGCGCGAAACTCCTACGAGCAGTACTTC,CASREWGLARNSYEQYF
TRBJ2-7,TRBD1,many,TRBV12-3/TRBV12-4,TGTGCCAGCCAAAGGACAGGGGGATTATACGAGCAGTACTTC,CASQRTGGLYEQYF